One sample yielded the 7 T cell receptor beta chains listed below, sequenced in a study of early T cells in non-severe SARS-CoV-2 infection. TCRdb redid the calling of the 5' RACE reads with MiXCR, one entry per CDR3 protein. The profile shows roughly 70,000 distinct CDR3 sequences, around 20% of them singletons. The sample in question was whole blood, obtained at baseline. These receptors all come from an adult who was a healthcare worker with PCR-confirmed SARS-CoV-2 infection or an uninfected control (not recorded which).

The V call is TRBV5-5, the J call TRBJ2-5; TRBD2 matches at 9 bases. In germline, CDR1 is SGHKS, CDR2 YYEKEE (reference sequence). The V segment lost 2 bases and the J segment 4 bases; nucleotides outside the gene matches: 9. The CDR3 is 16 residues long. The CDR3 nucleotides read TGTGCCAGCAGCTTCGCTAGCGGGGTCCGCGTAGAGACCCAGTACTTC. It encodes CASSFASGVRVETQYF.

This clonotype showed up just a few times. The chain has TRBV9 and TRBJ2-7; TRBD1 aligns across 12 bases. The CDR3 totals 13 residues. With V trimmed by 7 bases and J by 6 bases, 5 bases remained unmatched. Germline V gene lookup returns CDR1 SGDLS and CDR2 YYNGEE. The DNA for the CDR3 is TGTGCCAGCGGGACAGGGGGCGAGGGCGAGCAGTACTTC. This sequence encodes CASGTGGEGEQYF.

This clonotype was detected many times. J is TRBJ1-5 and V is TRBV30; 7 bases match TRBD1. CDR1 and CDR2 from the germline V gene are GTSNPN and SVGIG (reference sequence). Trimming took 1 base from V and 0 from J; bases not matched to a gene: 9. The CDR3 covers 17 residues. CDR3 coding DNA: TGTGCCTGGAGTGGAGACAGGGTTCGGAATAGCAATCAGCCCCAGCATTTT. Its translation is CAWSGDRVRNSNQPQHF.

In its sample, this clonotype was seen many times. The J gene is TRBJ1-1, the V gene TRBV12-3 or TRBV12-4, with D unresolved. The V and J ends lost 1 base and 6 bases respectively, with 9 bases between them. The CDR3 length is 13 residues. CDR3 bases: TGTGCCAGCAGTTTAGTGATTGCCTCTGAAGCTTTCTTT. It codes for CASSLVIASEAFF.

The chain recombines TRBV7-8 with TRBJ1-4, with 8 nucleotides matching TRBD1. The CDR3 spans 15 residues. V lost 5 bases to trimming and J lost 4 bases; unmatched junction nucleotides: 6. Germline CDR1 and CDR2: SGHVS and FQNEAQ. CDR3 residues: CASSRRTGINEKLFF. DNA for the CDR3: TGTGCCAGCAGCCGGCGGACAGGGATTAATGAAAAACTGTTTTTT.

This chain joins TRBV12-3 or TRBV12-4 and TRBJ2-2, with TRBD2 as a possible D gene (6 bases). V was shortened by 1 base and J by 4 bases, with 13 bases between the two germline ends. The CDR3 has 16 residues. The CDR3 sequence: CASSLGAGRSTGELFF. The DNA of the CDR3 is TGTGCCAGCAGTTTAGGGGCAGGGAGGAGCACCGGGGAGCTGTTTTTT.

Ten or more counts support this clonotype. This rearrangement joins TRBV9 to TRBJ2-7; 7 positions agree with TRBD1. Trimming cost V 4 bases and J 0 bases; bases outside gene matches: 4. The CDR3 length is 14 residues. Germline CDR1 and CDR2: SGDLS and YYNGEE. CDR3 in amino acids: CASSFRDSSYEQYF. The CDR3 DNA reads as TGTGCCAGCAGCTTCCGGGACAGCTCCTACGAGCAGTACTTC.